The text below deals with one T cell receptor (beta chain). Its cognate antigen is unknown. These data originate in a study of Tregs in tolerant kidney transplant recipients. The germline gives CDR1 ENHRY, CDR2 SYGVKD. The V and J ends lost 6 bases and 5 bases, in that order; junction bases with no gene match: 9. The CDR3 loop spans 14 amino acids. Broader study findings: Tolerant patients' donor-specific Tregs expanded beyond overall Tregs, suggesting antigen-driven growth.

The assay was immunoSEQ multiplex PCR, and TCRdb's table has in-frame clones only and misses some. Of about 110,000 clones listed, 85% to 90% are singletons. The receptor's source is a human donor who received a combined kidney and bone marrow transplant. The chain employs TRBV10-3 and TRBJ2-5; 7 bases align to TRBD1. The input for sequencing was CD4+ T cells from blood, taken before the transplant. CDR3 protein: CAISPGQAGETQYF. CDR3 DNA: TGTGCCATCAGCCCAGGACAGGCTGGGGAGACCCAGTACTTC.